The 23 T cell receptor beta chains below were found in one sample sequenced in a study of PD-L1 blockade in urothelial cancer. Libraries were prepared by immunoSEQ multiplex PCR; TCRdb keeps only in-frame clonotypes and omits some of them. The sample has around 130,000 clones, 70% to 85% seen once. The sample's time point: pretreatment peripheral blood. The starting material was PBMCs, obtained around atezolizumab (anti-PD-L1) treatment. The receptor source for this set is a man in his forties or fifties with urothelial cancer.

V is TRBV28 and J is TRBJ2-7; possible D gene TRBD2, 6 bases. The germline V and J ends were trimmed by 5 bases and 5 bases, with 19 bases remaining between them. The CDR3 consists of 15 residues. CDR1 and CDR2 from the germline V gene are MDHEN and SYDVKM. CDR3 amino acids: CASSHRDSNTDEQYF. For the CDR3, the DNA is TGTGCCAGCAGTCATCGGGACTCCAATACCGACGAGCAGTACTTC.

This chain joins TRBV7-2 and TRBJ1-2; D gene unclear. Germline V lookup: CDR1 SGHTA, CDR2 FQGNSA. The CDR3 is 13 amino acids. With 1 base removed from V and 1 base from J, the gap between germline ends came to 4 bases. CDR3: CASSLELNYGYTF. Here the CDR3 DNA reads TGTGCCAGCAGCTTAGAACTTAACTATGGCTACACCTTC. The complete variable domain, with remaining parts taken from reference TRBV7-2 and TRBJ1-2, reads GAGVSQSPSNKVTEKGKDVELRCDPISGHTALYWYRQSLGQGLEFLIYFQGNSAPDKSGLPSDRFSAERTGGSVSTLTIQRTQQEDSAVYLCASSLELNYGYTFGSGTRLTVV.

The rearrangement uses TRBV6-5 and TRBJ2-1; D is possibly TRBD2 (6 bases). The CDR3 length is 12 residues. Trimming removed 5 bases at V and 7 bases at J, with 9 bases between. Germline V CDR1 and CDR2: MNHEY, SVGAGI. CDR3 region: CASSVGRNEQFF. The CDR3, as DNA: TGTGCCAGCAGTGTTGGGAGGAATGAGCAGTTCTTC.

V usage is TRBV5-4 and J usage is TRBJ2-1; TRBD2 aligns across 7 bases. The CDR3 sequence is 17 residues long. Germline assignment: CDR1 SGHNT and CDR2 YYREEE (reference sequence). The trim removed 0 bases at V and 0 bases at J, leaving 6 bases unmatched. CDR3 in amino acids: CASSLGASGTSYNEQFF. CDR3 in DNA: TGTGCCAGCAGCTTGGGGGCTAGCGGTACCTCCTACAATGAGCAGTTCTTC.

The genes are TRBV19 and TRBJ1-5; maybe TRBD1 (6 bases). This CDR3 is 16 amino acids long. Trimming cost V 3 bases and J 1 base, with 13 bases left between them. Germline V gene data show CDR1 as LNHDA and CDR2 as SQIVND (reference sequence). This CDR3 is CASSITGTKSNQPQHF. CDR3 bases: TGTGCCAGTAGTATTACCGGGACAAAGAGCAATCAGCCCCAGCATTTT.

The chain combines TRBV19 with TRBJ1-1; D gene ambiguous. The CDR3 runs to 13 residues. Germline CDR1 is LNHDA and CDR2 is SQIVND (reference sequence). V lost 3 bases to trimming and J lost 5 bases, with 10 bases between them. The CDR3 is CASSITSGTEAFF. DNA of the CDR3: TGTGCCAGTAGTATCACCTCGGGGACTGAAGCTTTCTTT.

This chain links TRBV14 with TRBJ1-2; D is perhaps TRBD1 (5 bases). From germline, CDR1 is SGHDN and CDR2 FVKESK. Trimming removed 4 bases from V and 8 bases from J, with 17 bases in between. This CDR3 is built from 14 residues. The CDR3 loop is CASSPSKGQGGYTF. As DNA, the CDR3 is TGTGCCAGCAGCCCCAGCAAGGGGCAGGGAGGCTACACCTTC. Filled out from reference TRBV14 and TRBJ1-2, the complete variable domain reads EAGVTQFPSHSVIEKGQTVTLRCDPISGHDNLYWYRRVMGKEIKFLLHFVKESKQDESGMPNNRFLAERTGGTYSTLKVQPAELEDSGVYFCASSPSKGQGGYTFGSGTRLTVV.

J is TRBJ1-4 and V is TRBV2; D is unclear. CDR1 is SNHLY and CDR2 is FYNNEI in the germline V gene. The CDR3 runs to 13 residues. V lost 6 bases and J 8 bases, leaving 13 bases between the germline ends. The CDR3 region is CASRDPEEEKLFF. The CDR3 DNA sequence: TGTGCCAGCAGGGACCCGGAGGAGGAAAAACTGTTTTTT.

The CDR3 reads CASSNLAVPIDEQYF. Here the CDR3 DNA reads TGTGCCAGCAGCAACCTAGCCGTTCCCATTGACGAGCAGTACTTC. The chain links TRBV6-5 to TRBJ2-7, with D maybe TRBD2 (5 bases). Germline assignment: CDR1 MNHEY and CDR2 SVGAGI. V was clipped by 6 bases and J by 5 bases, with 20 bases between them. This CDR3 comprises 15 residues.

This clone was recorded only once. V is TRBV9 and J is TRBJ2-3; D is possibly TRBD1 (6 bases). Germline V gene data show CDR1 as SGDLS and CDR2 as YYNGEE. Trimming pared 3 bases from V and 1 base from J, leaving 18 bases between. The CDR3 loop spans 17 amino acids. In DNA form, the CDR3 reads TGTGCCAGCAGCGGAAGGGCAGGGGCAGGTGGCACAGATACGCAGTATTTT. Encoded protein: CASSGRAGAGGTDTQYF.

V is TRBV5-4 and J is TRBJ2-1; tentative D call: TRBD2 (6 bases). Germline V gene lookup returns CDR1 SGHNT and CDR2 YYREEE (reference sequence). The CDR3 totals 15 residues. V dropped 4 bases and J dropped 3 bases, with 14 bases sitting between them. Here the CDR3 reads CASSPGLRYYNEQFF. The CDR3 DNA reads as TGTGCCAGCAGCCCGGGACTCAGATACTACAATGAGCAGTTCTTC. Variable domain in full (rest from reference TRBV5-4 and TRBJ2-1): ETGVTQSPTHLIKTRGQQVTLRCSSQSGHNTVSWYQQALGQGPQFIFQYYREEENGRGNFPPRFSGLQFPNYSSELNVNALELDDSALYLCASSPGLRYYNEQFFGPGTRLTVL.

J is TRBJ1-2 and V is TRBV5-4, with TRBD1 identical over 7 bases. This CDR3 comprises 14 residues. Germline V gene data show CDR1 as SGHNT and CDR2 as YYREEE (reference sequence). J lost 5 bases, V lost 2 bases, and 6 bases had no gene match. The DNA of the CDR3 is TGTGCCAGCAGCTTACAGGGGATGGGGTATGGCTACACCTTC. It specifies CASSLQGMGYGYTF.

This clone was counted only a few times. This chain joins TRBV19 and TRBJ2-7, with D perhaps TRBD1 (5 bases). Trimming left V 1 base short and J 1 base short, with 11 bases between. Germline CDR1 is LNHDA and CDR2 is SQIVND (reference sequence). The CDR3 spans 15 residues. CDR3 protein: CASSIGWTTSYEQYF. DNA for the CDR3: TGTGCCAGTAGTATAGGCTGGACAACTTCCTACGAGCAGTACTTC.

The chain couples TRBV30 to TRBJ2-5, with TRBD2 identical over 12 bases. CDR1 and CDR2 (germline): GTSNPN, SVGIG (reference sequence). V was pared by 1 base and J by 5 bases, with 8 bases of the junction left unmatched. The CDR3 covers 16 residues. The CDR3 spells CAWSASLAGGLETQYF. For the CDR3, the DNA is TGTGCCTGGAGTGCCTCTCTAGCGGGAGGGCTCGAGACCCAGTACTTC.

V and J are TRBV13 and TRBJ2-7; 7 bases map to TRBD1. This CDR3 region has 16 residues. V shed 5 bases, J shed 0 bases, and the junction held 10 bases outside the gene matches. CDR1 PRHDT and CDR2 FYEKMQ come from the germline V gene (reference sequence). The CDR3 nucleotides are TGTGCCAGCAGCATCAGGGACAGCGGCTCCTCCTACGAGCAGTACTTC. Translated, it gives CASSIRDSGSSYEQYF. Supplemented by reference TRBV13 and TRBJ2-7, the full variable domain reads AAGVIQSPRHLIKEKRETATLKCYPIPRHDTVYWYQQGPGQDPQFLISFYEKMQSDKGSIPDRFSAQQFSDYHSELNMSSLELGDSALYFCASSIRDSGSSYEQYFGPGTRLTVT.

The chain recombines TRBV7-9 with TRBJ2-3; TRBD2 aligns across 11 bases. This CDR3 is 18 amino acids long. Per germline, CDR1 SEHNR and CDR2 FQNEAQ (reference sequence). V shed 4 bases and J 2 bases; nucleotides not matched to a gene: 11. DNA for the CDR3: TGTGCCAGCAGCTCCTTCCCTAGCGGGAGGACCCCCACAGATACGCAGTATTTT. It specifies CASSSFPSGRTPTDTQYF.

The V gene is TRBV7-3, the J gene TRBJ2-3, with 7 bases fitting TRBD1. V gave up 5 bases and J gave up 1 base; unmatched junction bases: 6. The CDR3 sequence is 15 residues long. Germline values: CDR1 SGHTA, CDR2 FQGTGA. CDR3 in DNA: TGTGCCAGCAGCCGAAGACAGGGCGGCACAGATACGCAGTATTTT. Its protein is CASSRRQGGTDTQYF. The full variable domain, with the rest looked up from reference TRBV7-3 and TRBJ2-3, is GAGVSQTPSNKVTEKGKYVELRCDPISGHTALYWYRQSLGQGPEFLIYFQGTGAADDSGLPNDRFFAVRPEGSVSTLKIQRTERGDSAVYLCASSRRQGGTDTQYFGPGTRLTVL.

This sequence joins TRBV6-1 and TRBJ1-6; D not certain. V lost 3 bases to trimming and J lost 0 bases, with 6 bases between them. The CDR3 consists of 15 residues. Germline loops: CDR1 MNHNS, CDR2 SASEGT. The CDR3 region has the DNA TGTGCCAGCAGTGATACGAGCTCCTATAATTCACCCCTCCACTTT. As protein: CASSDTSSYNSPLHF.

The chain joins TRBV30 to TRBJ2-7, with D uncertain. The V gene's germline CDR1 is GTSNPN and CDR2 SVGIG (reference sequence). V lost 1 base to trimming and J lost 5 bases, with 9 bases between them. The length of the CDR3 is 12 residues. CDR3 DNA sequence: TGTGCCTGGAGTGCGAGCGTCGACGAGCAGTACTTC. This encodes CAWSASVDEQYF.

The chain carries TRBV9 and TRBJ1-2; D not certain. Trimming took off 0 bases at V and 8 bases at J, with 14 bases between the two ends. This CDR3 region has 14 residues. The V gene's germline CDR1 is SGDLS and CDR2 YYNGEE. CDR3: CASSVERNGGGYTF. The CDR3, as DNA: TGTGCCAGCAGCGTAGAGCGGAATGGCGGAGGCTACACCTTC.

The rearrangement joins TRBV7-2 to TRBJ2-3; 15 bases agree with TRBD2. The CDR3 spans 16 residues. Trimming removed 5 bases from V and 6 bases from J; junction bases left unmatched: 6. Germline CDR1 SGHTA, CDR2 FQGNSA. The CDR3 region is CASSAGLAGGGDTQYF. The CDR3 DNA is TGTGCCAGCAGCGCGGGACTAGCGGGAGGAGGGGATACGCAGTATTTT.

This chain uses TRBV18 with TRBJ2-1, with 8 bases fitting TRBD1. The germline gives CDR1 KGHSH, CDR2 LQKENI. The V and J ends lost 4 bases and 9 bases, in that order; junction bases with no gene match: 8. The CDR3 extends over 14 amino acids. CDR3 amino acids: CASSHPDRAGEQFF. CDR3 sequence (DNA): TGTGCCAGCTCACATCCGGACAGGGCCGGTGAGCAGTTCTTC.

V usage is TRBV6-1 and J usage is TRBJ2-7; D is perhaps TRBD2 (6 bases). The CDR3 runs to 16 residues. Germline V gene data show CDR1 as MNHNS and CDR2 as SASEGT. With 0 bases removed from V and 4 bases from J, the gap between germline ends came to 16 bases. The DNA of the CDR3 is TGTGCCAGCAGTGAAGCGTTCTGGGGGGAAGAATACGAGCAGTACTTC. Encoded protein: CASSEAFWGEEYEQYF.